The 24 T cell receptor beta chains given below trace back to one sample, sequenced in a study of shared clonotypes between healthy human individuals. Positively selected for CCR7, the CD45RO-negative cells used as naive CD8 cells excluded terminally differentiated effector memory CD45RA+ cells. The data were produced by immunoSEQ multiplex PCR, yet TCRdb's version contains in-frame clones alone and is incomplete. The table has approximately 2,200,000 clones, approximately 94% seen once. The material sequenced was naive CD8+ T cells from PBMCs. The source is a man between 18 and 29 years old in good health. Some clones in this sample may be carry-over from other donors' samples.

The CDR3, as DNA: TGCGCCAGCAGCTTGGAAACTAGCGGTGCCTACGAGCAGTACTTC. It encodes CASSLETSGAYEQYF. The chain is built from TRBV5-1 and TRBJ2-7, with 8 bases aligning to TRBD2. Looked up from germline, CDR1 is SGHRS and CDR2 is YFSETQ. V lost 0 bases, J lost 2 bases, and 4 bases stayed unmatched. The CDR3 is 15 residues long.

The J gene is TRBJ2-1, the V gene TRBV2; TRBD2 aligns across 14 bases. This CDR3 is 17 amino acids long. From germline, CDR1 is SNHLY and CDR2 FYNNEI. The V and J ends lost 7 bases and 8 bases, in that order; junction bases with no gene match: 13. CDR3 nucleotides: TGTGCCAGCACCATATTACCGGGACTAGCGGGAGCGGATGAGCAGTTCTTC. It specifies CASTILPGLAGADEQFF.

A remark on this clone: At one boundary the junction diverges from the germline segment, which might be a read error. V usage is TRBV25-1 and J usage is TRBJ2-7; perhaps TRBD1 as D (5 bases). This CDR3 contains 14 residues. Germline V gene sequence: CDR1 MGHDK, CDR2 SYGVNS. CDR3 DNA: TGTGCCAGCAGTGAATCGACAGCCTCCCACGAGCAGTACTTC. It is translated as CASSESTASHEQYF.

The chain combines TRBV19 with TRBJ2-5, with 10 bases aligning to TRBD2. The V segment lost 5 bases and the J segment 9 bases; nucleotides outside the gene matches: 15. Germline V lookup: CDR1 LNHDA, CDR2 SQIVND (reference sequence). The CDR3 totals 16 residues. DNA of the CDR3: TGTGCCAGTAGTGAAGCATGGGCTAGCGGGAGTCGGGCCCAGTACTTC. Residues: CASSEAWASGSRAQYF.

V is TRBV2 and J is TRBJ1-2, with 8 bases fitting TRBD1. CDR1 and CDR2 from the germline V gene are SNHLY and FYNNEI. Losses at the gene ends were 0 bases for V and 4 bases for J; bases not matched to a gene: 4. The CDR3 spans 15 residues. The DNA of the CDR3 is TGTGCCAGCAGTGAAGCGACAGGGGTTGGCTATGGCTACACCTTC. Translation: CASSEATGVGYGYTF.

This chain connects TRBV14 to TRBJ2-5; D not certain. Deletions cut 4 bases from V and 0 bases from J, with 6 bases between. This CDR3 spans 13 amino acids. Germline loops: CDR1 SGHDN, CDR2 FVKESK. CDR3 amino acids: CASSRRYQETQYF. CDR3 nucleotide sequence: TGTGCCAGCAGCCGACGGTACCAAGAGACCCAGTACTTC.

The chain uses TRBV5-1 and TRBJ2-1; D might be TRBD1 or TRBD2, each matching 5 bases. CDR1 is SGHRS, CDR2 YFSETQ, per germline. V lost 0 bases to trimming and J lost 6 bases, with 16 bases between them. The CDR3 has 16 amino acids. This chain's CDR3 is CASSLGRDGKFNEQFF. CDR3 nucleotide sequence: TGCGCCAGCAGCTTGGGCCGGGACGGAAAATTCAATGAGCAGTTCTTC.

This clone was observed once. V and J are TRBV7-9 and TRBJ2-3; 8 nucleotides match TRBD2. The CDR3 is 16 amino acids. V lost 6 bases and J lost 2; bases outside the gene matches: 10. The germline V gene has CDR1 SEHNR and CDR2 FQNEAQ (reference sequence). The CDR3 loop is CASSSTGTRNTDTQYF. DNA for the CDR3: TGTGCCAGCAGTTCCACCGGGACTAGAAACACAGATACGCAGTATTTT.

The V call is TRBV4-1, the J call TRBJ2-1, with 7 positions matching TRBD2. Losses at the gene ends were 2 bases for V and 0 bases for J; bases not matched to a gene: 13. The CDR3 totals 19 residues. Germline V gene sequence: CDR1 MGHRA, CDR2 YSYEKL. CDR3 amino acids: CASSQTPGGTISSYNEQFF. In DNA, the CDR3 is TGCGCCAGCAGCCAAACCCCTGGAGGGACTATAAGCTCCTACAATGAGCAGTTCTTC.

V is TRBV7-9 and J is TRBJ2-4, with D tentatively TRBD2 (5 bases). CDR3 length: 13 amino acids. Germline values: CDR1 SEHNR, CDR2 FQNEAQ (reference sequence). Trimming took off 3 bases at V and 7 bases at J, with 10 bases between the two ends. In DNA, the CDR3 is TGTGCCAGCAGCTTGGAGGAAGAGAACATTCAGTACTTC. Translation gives CASSLEEENIQYF. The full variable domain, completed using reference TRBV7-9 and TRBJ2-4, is DTGVSQNPRHKITKRGQNVTFRCDPISEHNRLYWYRQTLGQGPEFLTYFQNEAQLEKSRLLSDRFSAERPKGSFSTLEIQRTEQGDSAMYLCASSLEEENIQYFGAGTRLSVL.

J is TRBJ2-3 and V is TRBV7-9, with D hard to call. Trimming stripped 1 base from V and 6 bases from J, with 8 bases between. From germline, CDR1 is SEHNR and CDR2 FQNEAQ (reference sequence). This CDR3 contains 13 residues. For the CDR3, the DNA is TGTGCCAGCAGCTTAGGAGGCGACGATACGCAGTATTTT. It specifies CASSLGGDDTQYF.

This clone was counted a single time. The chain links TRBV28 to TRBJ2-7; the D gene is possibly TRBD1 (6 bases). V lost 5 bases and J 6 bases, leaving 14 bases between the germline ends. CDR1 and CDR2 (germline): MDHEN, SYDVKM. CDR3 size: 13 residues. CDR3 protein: CASSPLRGSEQYF. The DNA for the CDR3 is TGTGCCAGCAGTCCACTCAGGGGAAGCGAGCAGTACTTC.

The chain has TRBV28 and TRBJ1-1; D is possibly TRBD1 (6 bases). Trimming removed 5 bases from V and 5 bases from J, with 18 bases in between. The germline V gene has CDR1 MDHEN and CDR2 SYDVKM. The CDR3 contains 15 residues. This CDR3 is CASSGGQLVRTEAFF. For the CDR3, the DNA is TGTGCCAGCAGTGGTGGACAGCTGGTTCGGACTGAAGCTTTCTTT.

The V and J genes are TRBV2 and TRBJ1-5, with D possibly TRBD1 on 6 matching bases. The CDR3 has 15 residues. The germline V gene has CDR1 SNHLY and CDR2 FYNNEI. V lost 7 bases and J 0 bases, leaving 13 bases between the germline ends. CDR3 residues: CASTGGGVSNQPQHF. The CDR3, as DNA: TGTGCCAGCACCGGGGGGGGCGTTAGCAATCAGCCCCAGCATTTT.

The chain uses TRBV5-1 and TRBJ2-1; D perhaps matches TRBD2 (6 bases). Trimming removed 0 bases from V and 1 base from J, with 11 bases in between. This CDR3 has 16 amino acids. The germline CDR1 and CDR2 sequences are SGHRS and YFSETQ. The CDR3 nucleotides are TGCGCCAGCAGCTTGGCGGGAGACGGGTCCTACAATGAGCAGTTCTTC. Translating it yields CASSLAGDGSYNEQFF. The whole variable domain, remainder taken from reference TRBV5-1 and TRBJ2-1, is KAGVTQTPRYLIKTRGQQVTLSCSPISGHRSVSWYQQTPGQGLQFLFEYFSETQRNKGNFPGRFSGRQFSNSRSEMNVSTLELGDSALYLCASSLAGDGSYNEQFFGPGTRLTVL.

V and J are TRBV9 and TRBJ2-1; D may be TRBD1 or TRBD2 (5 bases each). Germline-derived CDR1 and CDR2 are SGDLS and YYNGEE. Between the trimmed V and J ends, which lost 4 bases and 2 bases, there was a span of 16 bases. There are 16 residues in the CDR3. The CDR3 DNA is TGTGCCAGCAGCCCCCCTGCCGGGACCACCTACAATGAGCAGTTCTTC. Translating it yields CASSPPAGTTYNEQFF. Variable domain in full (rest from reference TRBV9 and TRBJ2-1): DSGVTQTPKHLITATGQRVTLRCSPRSGDLSVYWYQQSLDQGLQFLIQYYNGEERAKGNILERFSAQQFPDLHSELNLSSLELGDSALYFCASSPPAGTTYNEQFFGPGTRLTVL.

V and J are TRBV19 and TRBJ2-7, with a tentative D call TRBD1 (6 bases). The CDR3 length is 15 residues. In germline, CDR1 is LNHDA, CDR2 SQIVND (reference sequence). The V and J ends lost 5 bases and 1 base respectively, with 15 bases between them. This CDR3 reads CASSWGSGVSYEQYF. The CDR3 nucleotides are TGTGCCAGTAGTTGGGGGTCAGGGGTTTCCTACGAGCAGTACTTC. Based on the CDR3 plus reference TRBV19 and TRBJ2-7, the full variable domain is DGGITQSPKYLFRKEGQNVTLSCEQNLNHDAMYWYRQDPGQGLRLIYYSQIVNDFQKGDIAEGYSVSREKKESFPLTVTSAQKNPTAFYLCASSWGSGVSYEQYFGPGTRLTVT.

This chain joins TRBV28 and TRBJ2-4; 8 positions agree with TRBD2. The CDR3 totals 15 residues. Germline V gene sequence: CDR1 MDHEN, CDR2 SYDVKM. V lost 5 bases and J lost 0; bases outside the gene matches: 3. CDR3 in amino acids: CASSELAGAKNIQYF. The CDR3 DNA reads TGTGCCAGCAGTGAGCTAGCGGGAGCCAAAAACATTCAGTACTTC.

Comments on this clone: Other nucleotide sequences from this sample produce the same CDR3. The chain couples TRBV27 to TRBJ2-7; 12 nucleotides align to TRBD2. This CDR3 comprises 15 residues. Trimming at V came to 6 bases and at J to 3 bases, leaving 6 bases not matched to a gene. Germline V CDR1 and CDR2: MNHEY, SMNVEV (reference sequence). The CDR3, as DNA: TGTGCCAGCAGCCCGACTAGCGGGAGTCTCTACGAGCAGTACTTC. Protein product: CASSPTSGSLYEQYF.

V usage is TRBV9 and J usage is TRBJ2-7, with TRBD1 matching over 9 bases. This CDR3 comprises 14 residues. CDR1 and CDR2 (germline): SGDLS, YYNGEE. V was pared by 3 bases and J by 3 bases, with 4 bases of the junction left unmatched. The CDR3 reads CASSGRTGDYEQYF. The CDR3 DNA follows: TGTGCCAGCAGCGGTAGGACAGGGGACTACGAGCAGTACTTC.

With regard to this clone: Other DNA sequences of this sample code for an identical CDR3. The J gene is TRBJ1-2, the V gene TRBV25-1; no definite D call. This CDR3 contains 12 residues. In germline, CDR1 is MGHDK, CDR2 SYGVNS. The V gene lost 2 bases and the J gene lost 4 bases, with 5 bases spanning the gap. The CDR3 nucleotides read TGTGCCAGCAGTGAACGCGGCTATGGCTACACCTTC. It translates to CASSERGYGYTF.

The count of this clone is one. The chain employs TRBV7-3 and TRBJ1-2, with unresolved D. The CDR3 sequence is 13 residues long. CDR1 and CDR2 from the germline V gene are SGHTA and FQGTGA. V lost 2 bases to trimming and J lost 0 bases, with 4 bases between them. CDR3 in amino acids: CASSLHSNYGYTF. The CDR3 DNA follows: TGTGCCAGCAGCTTACACTCTAACTATGGCTACACCTTC. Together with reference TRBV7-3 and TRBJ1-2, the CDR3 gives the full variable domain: GAGVSQTPSNKVTEKGKYVELRCDPISGHTALYWYRQSLGQGPEFLIYFQGTGAADDSGLPNDRFFAVRPEGSVSTLKIQRTERGDSAVYLCASSLHSNYGYTFGSGTRLTVV.

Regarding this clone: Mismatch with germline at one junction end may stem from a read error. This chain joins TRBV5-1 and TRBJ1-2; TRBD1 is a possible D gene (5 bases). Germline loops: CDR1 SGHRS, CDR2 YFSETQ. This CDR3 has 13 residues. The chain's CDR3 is CASRGTDNYGHTF. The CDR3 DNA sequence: TGCGCCAGCAGGGGAACGGACAACTATGGCCACACCTTC.

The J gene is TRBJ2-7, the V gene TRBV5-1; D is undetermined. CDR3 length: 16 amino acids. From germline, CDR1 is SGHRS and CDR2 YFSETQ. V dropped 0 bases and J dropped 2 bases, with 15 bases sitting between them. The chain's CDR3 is CASSLGVVGLPYEQYF. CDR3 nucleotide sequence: TGCGCCAGCAGCTTGGGGGTAGTCGGGCTCCCCTACGAGCAGTACTTC.